The 3 T cell receptor beta chains below were found in one sample sequenced in a study of blood T cells in healthy people across ages. Primed by a sample-barcoded 5' primer and a J-beta primer mix, a second PCR proceeded for about 7 to 11 cycles. From the 5' RACE reads, TCRdb called clonotypes with MiXCR, one entry per CDR3 protein. The sample consists of about 1,500,000 distinct CDR3 sequences, 28% of them appearing once. Sequenced input: blood. The receptors stem from a woman in her thirties in good health.

This clonotype was counted a few times. V is TRBV5-1 and J is TRBJ2-6, with D possibly being TRBD1 (5 bases). Per the germline V gene, CDR1 is SGHRS and CDR2 is YFSETQ. The CDR3 totals 17 residues. The V end lost 0 bases, the J end lost 2 bases, and 12 bases lay between the germline ends. This CDR3 reads CASSLVALGAGANVLTF. CDR3 in DNA: TGCGCCAGCAGCTTGGTGGCCCTAGGGGCTGGGGCCAACGTCCTGACTTTC.

This clonotype appeared many times. The DNA of the CDR3 is TGCAGTGCTTCACCTAGCGGGAGAGAGTATGAGCAGTTCTTC. Its translation is CSASPSGREYEQFF. The V gene is TRBV20-1, the J gene TRBJ2-1, with 10 bases fitting TRBD2. Germline CDR1 reads DFQATT; CDR2 reads SNEGSKA (reference sequence). CDR3 length: 14 residues. The V segment lost 5 bases and the J segment 8 bases; nucleotides outside the gene matches: 9.

The chain carries TRBV12-3 or TRBV12-4 and TRBJ2-3, with D unclear. The germline V and J ends were trimmed by 7 bases and 5 bases, with 10 bases remaining between them. The CDR3 spans 12 residues. CDR3 amino acids: CASTATEDTQYF. CDR3 sequence (DNA): TGTGCCAGCACCGCAACGGAAGATACGCAGTATTTT.